This TCR beta chain was identified in a study of multiple sclerosis patients with progressive multifocal leukoencephalopathy. The germline V gene has CDR1 KGHSH and CDR2 LQKENI. The CDR3 consists of 18 residues. The V end was cut by 4 bases, the J end by 0 bases, with 19 bases between. The method was immunoSEQ multiplex PCR; TCRdb's version includes in-frame clones alone and lacks a portion of them. The sample has tens of thousands of clones; 85% to 90% are singletons. The sample's time point: roughly 6 months of natalizumab therapy. Every listed patient previously received interferon beta; all PML patients were women.

The source is a human donor with multiple sclerosis. J is TRBJ1-5 and V is TRBV18; TRBD1 is a possible D gene (5 bases). The material was PBMCs, obtained from a patient treated with natalizumab. The CDR3 DNA reads as TGTGCCAGCTCACTCCGGGCCGCTCTAGGGGATAGCAATCAGCCCCAGCATTTT. It specifies CASSLRAALGDSNQPQHF.